The subject of this entry is one T cell receptor beta chain. What it recognizes is unknown. Using immunoSEQ multiplex PCR, the repertoire was profiled, and TCRdb retains in-frame clones only, with some absent. The sample yields 45,000 to 50,000 clones, around 80% seen once. The data originate from a study of OX40 agonist ivuxolimab in advanced cancers. Regarding the study as a whole: The CD4+ and CD8+ T cells in the blood had expanded clonally by week 6 at 0.1 to 3.0 mg/kg. There were, on average, more expanded clones in CD8+ T cells than in CD4+.

Germline assignment: CDR1 SNHLY and CDR2 FYNNEI. V gave up 11 bases and J gave up 3 bases, with 17 bases separating them. The CDR3 is made up of 13 amino acids. V usage is TRBV2 and J usage is TRBJ2-7; D is unclear. Specimen: CD4+ or CD8+ T cells sorted from blood, collected in a trial of the OX40 agonist ivuxolimab. This clonotype originated in an adult with an advanced solid tumor such as melanoma, head and neck, liver or kidney cancer. CDR3 coding DNA: TGTGCCTCAGCAAGGTTAAAGGGCTACGAGCAGTACTTC. Its protein product is CASARLKGYEQYF.